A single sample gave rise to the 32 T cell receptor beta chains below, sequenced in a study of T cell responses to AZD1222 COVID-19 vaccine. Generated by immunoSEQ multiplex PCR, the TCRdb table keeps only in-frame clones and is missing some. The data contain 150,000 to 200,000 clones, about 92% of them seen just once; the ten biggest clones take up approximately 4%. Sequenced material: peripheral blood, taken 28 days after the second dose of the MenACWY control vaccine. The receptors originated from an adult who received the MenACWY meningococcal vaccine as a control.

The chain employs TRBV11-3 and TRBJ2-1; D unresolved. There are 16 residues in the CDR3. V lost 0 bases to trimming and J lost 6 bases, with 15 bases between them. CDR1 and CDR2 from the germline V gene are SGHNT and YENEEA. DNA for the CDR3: TGTGCCAGCAGCTTAGATCTAGAGTCTCCTCGCAATGAGCAGTTCTTC. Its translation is CASSLDLESPRNEQFF.

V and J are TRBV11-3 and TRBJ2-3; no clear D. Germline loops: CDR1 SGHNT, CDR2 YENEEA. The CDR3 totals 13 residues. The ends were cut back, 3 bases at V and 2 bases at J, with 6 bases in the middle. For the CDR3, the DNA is TGTGCCAGCAGCTTTTACTTCACAGATACGCAGTATTTT. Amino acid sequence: CASSFYFTDTQYF.

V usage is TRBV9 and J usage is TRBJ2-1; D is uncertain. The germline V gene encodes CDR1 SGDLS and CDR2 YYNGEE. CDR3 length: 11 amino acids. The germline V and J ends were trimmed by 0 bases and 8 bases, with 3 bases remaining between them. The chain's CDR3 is CASSVDYEQFF. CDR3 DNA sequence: TGTGCCAGCAGCGTAGACTATGAGCAGTTCTTC.

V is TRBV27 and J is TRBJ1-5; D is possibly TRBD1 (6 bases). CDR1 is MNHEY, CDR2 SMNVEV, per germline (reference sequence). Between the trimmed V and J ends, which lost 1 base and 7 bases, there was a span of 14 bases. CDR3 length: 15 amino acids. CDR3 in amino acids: CASSLWGGRGQPQHF. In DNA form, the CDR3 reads TGTGCCAGCAGTTTATGGGGAGGGAGGGGGCAGCCCCAGCATTTT.

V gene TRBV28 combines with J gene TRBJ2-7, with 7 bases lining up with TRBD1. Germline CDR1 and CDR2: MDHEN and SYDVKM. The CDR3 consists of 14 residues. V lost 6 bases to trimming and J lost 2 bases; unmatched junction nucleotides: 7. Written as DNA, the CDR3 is TGTGCCAGCAGGGATGAAGGACAGGCCTACGAGCAGTACTTC. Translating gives CASRDEGQAYEQYF.

The CDR3 region is CASSERWGASSSYNEQFF. CDR3 nucleotides: TGTGCCAGCAGCGAGAGATGGGGGGCCTCAAGCTCCTACAATGAGCAGTTCTTC. This chain joins TRBV9 and TRBJ2-1, with D possibly being TRBD1 or TRBD2 (6 bases each). This CDR3 is 18 amino acids long. Germline-derived CDR1 and CDR2 are SGDLS and YYNGEE. V gave up 3 bases and J gave up 0 bases, with 19 bases separating them.

CDR3 coding DNA: TGTGCCAGCTCGGAGACTCGCTACGAGCAGTACTTC. Translated: CASSETRYEQYF. The genes are TRBV19 and TRBJ2-7; D call uncertain. Looked up from germline, CDR1 is LNHDA and CDR2 is SQIVND (reference sequence). The CDR3 length is 12 residues. Trimming took 9 bases from V and 3 from J, leaving 12 bases between them. Full variable domain (remainder filled in from reference TRBV19 and TRBJ2-7): DGGITQSPKYLFRKEGQNVTLSCEQNLNHDAMYWYRQDPGQGLRLIYYSQIVNDFQKGDIAEGYSVSREKKESFPLTVTSAQKNPTAFYLCASSETRYEQYFGPGTRLTVT.

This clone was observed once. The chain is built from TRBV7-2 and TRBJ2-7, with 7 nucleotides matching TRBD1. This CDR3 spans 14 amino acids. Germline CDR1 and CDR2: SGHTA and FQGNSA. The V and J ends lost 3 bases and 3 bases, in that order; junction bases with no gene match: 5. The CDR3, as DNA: TGTGCCAGCAGCTTCGACAGGGCCAACTACGAGCAGTACTTC. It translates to CASSFDRANYEQYF.

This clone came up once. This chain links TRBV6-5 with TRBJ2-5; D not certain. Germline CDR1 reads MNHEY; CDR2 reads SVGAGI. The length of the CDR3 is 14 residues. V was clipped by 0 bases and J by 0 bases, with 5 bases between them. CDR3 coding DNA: TGTGCCAGCAGTTACTCGGTTAACCAAGAGACCCAGTACTTC. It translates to CASSYSVNQETQYF.

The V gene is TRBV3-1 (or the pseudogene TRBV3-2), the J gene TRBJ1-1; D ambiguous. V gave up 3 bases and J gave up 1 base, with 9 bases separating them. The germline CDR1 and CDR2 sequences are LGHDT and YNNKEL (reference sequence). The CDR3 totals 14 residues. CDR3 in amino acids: CASSHVGRNTEAFF. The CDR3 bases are TGTGCCAGCAGCCACGTAGGGAGGAACACTGAAGCTTTCTTT.

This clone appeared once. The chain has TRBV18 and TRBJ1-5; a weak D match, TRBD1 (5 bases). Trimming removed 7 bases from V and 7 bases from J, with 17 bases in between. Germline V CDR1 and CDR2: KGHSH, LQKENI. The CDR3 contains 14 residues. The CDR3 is CASLRGPLKQPQHF. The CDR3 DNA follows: TGTGCCAGCTTAAGGGGACCCCTCAAACAGCCCCAGCATTTT.

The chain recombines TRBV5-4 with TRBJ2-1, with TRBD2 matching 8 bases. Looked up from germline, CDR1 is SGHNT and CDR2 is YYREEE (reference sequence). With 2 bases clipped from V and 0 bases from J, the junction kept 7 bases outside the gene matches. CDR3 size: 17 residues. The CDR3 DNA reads TGTGCCAGCAGCTTCGGGGGGGACTCTCCCTCCTACAATGAGCAGTTCTTC. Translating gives CASSFGGDSPSYNEQFF.

This chain's CDR3 is CASSLDSDTGNTIYF. In nucleotides, the CDR3 is TGCGCCAGCAGCTTGGACTCAGACACTGGAAACACCATATATTTT. J is TRBJ1-3 and V is TRBV5-1; no clear D. The V and J ends lost 0 bases and 2 bases respectively, with 9 bases between them. CDR1 SGHRS and CDR2 YFSETQ come from the germline V gene. This CDR3 region has 15 residues.

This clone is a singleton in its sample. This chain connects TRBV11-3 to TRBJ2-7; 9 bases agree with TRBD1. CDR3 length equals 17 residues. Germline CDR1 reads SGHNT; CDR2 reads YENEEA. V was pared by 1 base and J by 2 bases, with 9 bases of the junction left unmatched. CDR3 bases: TGTGCCAGCAGCTTAGCCGCCGGGACAGGGTTAACCTACGAGCAGTACTTC. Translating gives CASSLAAGTGLTYEQYF.

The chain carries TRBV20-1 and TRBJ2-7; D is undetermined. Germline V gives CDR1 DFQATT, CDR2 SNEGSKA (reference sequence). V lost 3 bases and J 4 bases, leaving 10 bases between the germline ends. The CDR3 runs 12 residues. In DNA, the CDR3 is TGCAGTGCTAGTCTGTACGAGTACGAGCAGTACTTC. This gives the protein CSASLYEYEQYF.

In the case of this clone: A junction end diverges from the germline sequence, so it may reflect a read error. The CDR3 spells CASGREGTGLDF. CDR3 DNA sequence: TGTGCTAGTGGCCGGGAGGGGACAGGGCTAGACTTT. The chain uses TRBV12-5 and TRBJ1-6, with TRBD1 identical over 9 bases. The CDR3 loop spans 12 amino acids. Per the germline V gene, CDR1 is LGHNT and CDR2 is FRNRAP. The complete variable domain, with remaining parts taken from reference TRBV12-5 and TRBJ1-6, reads DARVTQTPRHKVTEMGQEVTMRCQPILGHNTVFWYRQTMMQGLELLAYFRNRAPLDDSGMPKDRFSAEMPDATLATLKIQPSEPRDSAVYFCASGREGTGLDFGNGTRLTVT.

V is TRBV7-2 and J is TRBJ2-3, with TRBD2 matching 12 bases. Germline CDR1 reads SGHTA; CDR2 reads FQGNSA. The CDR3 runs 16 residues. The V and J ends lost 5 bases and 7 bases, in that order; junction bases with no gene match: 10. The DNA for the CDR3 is TGTGCCAGCAGCCCTGGACTAGCGGGGTCAGGATATACGCAGTATTTT. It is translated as CASSPGLAGSGYTQYF.

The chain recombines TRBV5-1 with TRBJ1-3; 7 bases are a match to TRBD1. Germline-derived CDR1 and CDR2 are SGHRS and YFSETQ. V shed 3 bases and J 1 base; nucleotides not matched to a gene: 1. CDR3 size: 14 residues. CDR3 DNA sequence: TGCGCCAGCAGCTCGACAGGGTCTGGAAACACCATATATTTT. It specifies CASSSTGSGNTIYF. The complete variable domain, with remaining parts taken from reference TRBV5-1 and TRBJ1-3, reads KAGVTQTPRYLIKTRGQQVTLSCSPISGHRSVSWYQQTPGQGLQFLFEYFSETQRNKGNFPGRFSGRQFSNSRSEMNVSTLELGDSALYLCASSSTGSGNTIYFGEGSWLTVV.

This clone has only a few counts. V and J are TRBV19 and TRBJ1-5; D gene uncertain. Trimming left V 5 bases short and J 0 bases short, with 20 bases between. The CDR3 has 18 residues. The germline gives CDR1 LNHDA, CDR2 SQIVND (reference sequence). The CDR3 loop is CASSPNPERTYSNQPQHF. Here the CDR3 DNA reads TGTGCCAGTAGTCCGAACCCGGAGAGGACCTATAGCAATCAGCCCCAGCATTTT.

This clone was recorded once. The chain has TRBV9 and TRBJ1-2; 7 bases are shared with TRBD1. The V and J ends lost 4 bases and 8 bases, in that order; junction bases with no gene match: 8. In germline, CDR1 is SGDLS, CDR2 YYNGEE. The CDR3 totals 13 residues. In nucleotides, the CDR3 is TGTGCCAGCAGCCCCATGACAGGGTACGGCTACACCTTC. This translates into CASSPMTGYGYTF.

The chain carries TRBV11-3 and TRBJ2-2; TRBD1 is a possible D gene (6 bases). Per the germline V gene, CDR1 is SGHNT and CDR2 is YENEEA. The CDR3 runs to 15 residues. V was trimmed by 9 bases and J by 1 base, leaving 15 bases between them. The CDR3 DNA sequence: TGTGCCAGTAAGACAGGCCCGCAGAACACCGGGGAGCTGTTTTTT. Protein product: CASKTGPQNTGELFF.

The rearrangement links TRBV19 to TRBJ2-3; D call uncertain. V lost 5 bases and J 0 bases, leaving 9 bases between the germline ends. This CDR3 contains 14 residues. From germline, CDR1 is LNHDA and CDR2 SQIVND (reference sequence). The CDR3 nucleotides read TGTGCCAGTAGTTTCGCGGTAAGCACAGATACGCAGTATTTT. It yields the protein CASSFAVSTDTQYF.

The CDR3 loop reads CATSSSRDRAYEQYF. The CDR3 DNA sequence: TGTGCCACCAGCTCGAGCCGGGACAGAGCCTACGAGCAGTACTTC. The chain couples TRBV24-1 to TRBJ2-7, with 7 bases fitting TRBD1. Germline V CDR1 and CDR2: KGHDR, SFDVKD. With 7 bases clipped from V and 2 bases from J, the junction kept 10 bases outside the gene matches. The CDR3 loop spans 15 amino acids.

CDR3 bases: TGTGCCAGCAGCCAAGATAGGAGCGGTACTAGCCATAGGAATACGCAGTATTTT. This gives the protein CASSQDRSGTSHRNTQYF. This chain connects TRBV14 to TRBJ2-3; perhaps TRBD2 as D (6 bases). CDR1 is SGHDN, CDR2 FVKESK, per germline. The CDR3 totals 18 residues. Between the trimmed V and J ends, which lost 0 bases and 7 bases, there was a span of 23 bases.

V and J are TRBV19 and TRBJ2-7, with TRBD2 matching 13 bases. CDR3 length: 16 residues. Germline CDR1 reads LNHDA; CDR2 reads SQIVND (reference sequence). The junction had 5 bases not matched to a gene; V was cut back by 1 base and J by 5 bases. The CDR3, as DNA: TGTGCCAGTAGTATAGGACTAGCGGGAGGTATGAACGAGCAGTACTTC. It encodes CASSIGLAGGMNEQYF.

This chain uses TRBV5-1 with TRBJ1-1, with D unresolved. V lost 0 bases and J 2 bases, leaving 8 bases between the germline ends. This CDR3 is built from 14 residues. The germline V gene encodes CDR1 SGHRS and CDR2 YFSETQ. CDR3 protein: CASSLVPANTEAFF. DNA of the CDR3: TGCGCCAGCAGCTTGGTCCCCGCCAACACTGAAGCTTTCTTT.

CDR3 sequence reads: CATSSRTGELEAFF. CDR3 in DNA: TGTGCCACCAGCAGTAGGACAGGGGAGTTGGAAGCTTTCTTT. This chain links TRBV15 with TRBJ1-1, with 9 positions matching TRBD1. J lost 8 bases, V lost 3 bases, and 7 bases had no gene match. Germline V gives CDR1 LNHNV, CDR2 YYDKDF (reference sequence). CDR3 size: 14 residues.

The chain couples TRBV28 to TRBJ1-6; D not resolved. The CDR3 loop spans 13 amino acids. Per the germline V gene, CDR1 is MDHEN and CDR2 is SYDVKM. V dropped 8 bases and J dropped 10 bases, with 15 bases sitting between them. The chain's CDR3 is CASGSRFFSPLHF. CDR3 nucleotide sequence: TGTGCCAGCGGATCCAGGTTTTTCTCACCCCTCCACTTT.

In DNA, the CDR3 is TGTGCCAGCAAGGCTGGATACGAAGAGACCCAGTACTTC. It specifies CASKAGYEETQYF. The chain combines TRBV27 with TRBJ2-5; D is unresolved. Germline loops: CDR1 MNHEY, CDR2 SMNVEV (reference sequence). The V end was cut by 7 bases, the J end by 3 bases, with 12 bases between. The CDR3 is 13 amino acids.

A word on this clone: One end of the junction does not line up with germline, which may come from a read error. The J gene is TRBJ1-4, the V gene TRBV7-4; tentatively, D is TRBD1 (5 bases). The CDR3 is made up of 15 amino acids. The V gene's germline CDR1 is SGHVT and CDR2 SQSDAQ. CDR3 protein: CASSEDSTPGGKTVF. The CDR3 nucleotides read TGTGCCAGCAGCGAAGACAGCACCCCGGGAGGAAAAACTGTTTTT.

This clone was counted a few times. The CDR3 sequence is CASSELRISNQPQHF. CDR3 coding DNA: TGTGCCAGCAGTGAACTTAGGATAAGCAATCAGCCCCAGCATTTT. This chain links TRBV2 with TRBJ1-5; no firm D call. The germline V gene encodes CDR1 SNHLY and CDR2 FYNNEI. V lost 2 bases, J lost 1 base, and 9 bases lay in between. The CDR3 length is 15 residues.

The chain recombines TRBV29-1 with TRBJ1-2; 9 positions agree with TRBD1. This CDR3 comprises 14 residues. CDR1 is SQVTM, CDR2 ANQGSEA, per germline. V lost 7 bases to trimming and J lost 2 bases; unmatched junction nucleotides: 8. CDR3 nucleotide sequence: TGCAGCGCCCCGGTTACAGGGGGCAACTATGGCTACACCTTC. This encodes CSAPVTGGNYGYTF.